Below are 29 T cell receptor beta chains sequenced from a single sample in a study of response to subunit inactivated influenza vaccine. TCRdb ran MiXCR on the RT-PCR reads and lists one entry per CDR3 protein. The table shows around 200,000 distinct CDR3 sequences, with about an eighth occurring only once. Separately, the same data were catalogued under a study of T cells expressing NK-cell markers. According to that study: Researchers built TCR beta cDNA using 5'RACE template switching with UMIs.

The input for sequencing was CD8+ T cells sorted from PBMCs, taken 12 days after vaccination. The receptor source for this set is a man aged 50 to 59 who received an inactivated influenza vaccine.

This clonotype was observed a few times. This chain uses TRBV18 with TRBJ2-2; no reliable D call. In germline, CDR1 is KGHSH, CDR2 LQKENI. The V and J ends lost 2 bases and 6 bases respectively, with 7 bases between them. This CDR3 spans 13 amino acids. The CDR3 is CASSPDRSGELFF. CDR3 nucleotides: TGTGCCAGCTCACCAGATCGGTCCGGGGAGCTGTTTTTT.

The table lists this clonotype with a few counts. The V and J genes are TRBV5-6 and TRBJ2-7; 11 nucleotides align to TRBD1. There are 14 residues in the CDR3. In germline, CDR1 is SGHDT, CDR2 YYEEEE. V lost 5 bases and J lost 5; bases outside the gene matches: 6. The CDR3 coding sequence is TGTGCCAGCAGACCCGGGACAGGGGGAAACGAGCAGTACTTC. Translation: CASRPGTGGNEQYF.

The rearrangement links TRBV28 to TRBJ1-2, with D possibly matching TRBD1 (5 bases). Deletions cut 7 bases from V and 0 bases from J, with 21 bases between. In germline, CDR1 is MDHEN, CDR2 SYDVKM. The CDR3 runs 17 residues. The CDR3 spells CASTKVHGGIANYGYTF. The CDR3 DNA is TGTGCCAGCACCAAGGTCCATGGGGGGATAGCTAACTATGGCTACACCTTC.

The table lists this clonotype with many counts. The chain employs TRBV4-3 and TRBJ2-1; D remains unclear. CDR3 length: 16 amino acids. Looked up from germline, CDR1 is LGHNA and CDR2 is YSLEER. Trimming took off 3 bases at V and 0 bases at J, with 12 bases between the two ends. The CDR3: CASSHGVDGSYNEQFF. The CDR3 region has the DNA TGCGCCAGCAGCCACGGCGTGGACGGCTCCTACAATGAGCAGTTCTTC.

This clonotype was found many times. The chain uses TRBV12-3 or TRBV12-4 and TRBJ2-1; 8 bases are a match to TRBD2. The trim removed 5 bases at V and 8 bases at J, leaving 11 bases unmatched. The CDR3 is made up of 15 amino acids. The CDR3 reads CASSQDSGVGYEQFF. CDR3 DNA sequence: TGTGCCAGCAGTCAGGATAGCGGGGTTGGGTATGAGCAGTTCTTC.

This sequence joins TRBV12-3 or TRBV12-4 and TRBJ1-2; D perhaps matches TRBD1 (5 bases). The CDR3 contains 12 residues. The V and J ends lost 6 bases and 4 bases respectively, with 9 bases between them. CDR3 DNA: TGTGCCAGCAGCGACAGAAGCTATGGCTACACCTTC. This codes for CASSDRSYGYTF.

This clonotype was seen just once. The rearrangement uses TRBV7-3 and TRBJ2-1; D unresolved. CDR3 size: 16 residues. Germline values: CDR1 SGHTA, CDR2 FQGTGA. Between the trimmed V and J ends, which lost 0 bases and 8 bases, there was a span of 17 bases. The DNA of the CDR3 is TGTGCCAGCAGCTTAACGCCTCCCGACTCGCACGATGAGCAGTTCTTC. Translated: CASSLTPPDSHDEQFF.

This chain uses TRBV4-2 with TRBJ1-4; TRBD1 agrees at 7 bases. CDR3 length: 17 amino acids. The V gene end was trimmed by 0 bases and the J gene end by 6 bases; junction bases not matched to a gene: 10. Per the germline V gene, CDR1 is LGHNA and CDR2 is YNFKEQ. CDR3 protein: CASSQEERDSLHEKLFF. In DNA form, the CDR3 reads TGTGCCAGCAGCCAAGAAGAACGGGACAGCCTTCATGAAAAACTGTTTTTT.

J is TRBJ2-1 and V is TRBV20-1; D not resolved. V gave up 3 bases and J gave up 4 bases, with 13 bases separating them. The length of the CDR3 is 14 residues. CDR1 and CDR2 (germline): DFQATT, SNEGSKA (reference sequence). CDR3 loop: CSASGQRPYNEQFF. In DNA, the CDR3 is TGCAGTGCTAGTGGTCAGCGTCCTTACAATGAGCAGTTCTTC.

The chain couples TRBV27 to TRBJ1-2; D remains ambiguous. V was trimmed by 5 bases and J by 4 bases, leaving 17 bases between them. The germline V gene has CDR1 MNHEY and CDR2 SMNVEV (reference sequence). The CDR3 extends over 15 amino acids. CDR3 DNA: TGTGCCAGCAGTCCCGGGCCGGACGGTTTCTATGGCTACACCTTC. Its translation is CASSPGPDGFYGYTF.

The rearrangement uses TRBV2 and TRBJ2-1, with 9 bases lining up with TRBD2. Germline CDR1 is SNHLY and CDR2 is FYNNEI. The V and J ends lost 7 bases and 3 bases, in that order; junction bases with no gene match: 4. The CDR3 has 14 amino acids. In DNA form, the CDR3 reads TGTGCCAGCACGCTAGCGGGGTACTACAATGAGCAGTTCTTC. Encoded protein: CASTLAGYYNEQFF.

The sample holds a few counts of this clonotype. This chain links TRBV11-3 with TRBJ2-3, with unresolved D. Trimming took off 0 bases at V and 0 bases at J, with 7 bases between the two ends. CDR3 length equals 15 residues. The germline CDR1 and CDR2 sequences are SGHNT and YENEEA. The chain's CDR3 is CASSLDGRSTDTQYF. The CDR3 DNA reads TGTGCCAGCAGCTTAGATGGGCGGAGCACAGATACGCAGTATTTT.

This clonotype was seen repeatedly, ten times or more. J is TRBJ2-1 and V is TRBV29-1, with 14 bases identical to TRBD2. The germline V gene has CDR1 SQVTM and CDR2 ANQGSEA. Trimming at V came to 5 bases and at J to 7 bases, leaving 7 bases not matched to a gene. The CDR3 extends over 15 amino acids. The CDR3 DNA reads as TGCAGCGTTAAGGGACTAGCGGGAGAGAGGAATGAGCAGTTCTTC. This codes for CSVKGLAGERNEQFF.

This clonotype counts as medium-sized (0.01 to 0.1%). The chain links TRBV2 to TRBJ2-7; D unclear. This CDR3 region has 14 residues. Per the germline V gene, CDR1 is SNHLY and CDR2 is FYNNEI. The ends were cut back, 3 bases at V and 5 bases at J, with 14 bases in the middle. The CDR3: CASSDDLGFNEQYF. CDR3 bases: TGTGCCAGCAGTGATGATCTGGGTTTCAACGAGCAGTACTTC.

This clonotype was detected only a few times. V is TRBV4-3 and J is TRBJ2-5; 8 bases fit TRBD2. The CDR3 length is 17 residues. Germline V gene lookup returns CDR1 LGHNA and CDR2 YSLEER. Trimming removed 0 bases from V and 6 bases from J; junction bases left unmatched: 12. The CDR3 reads CASSQDSGAGVGKTQYF. CDR3 DNA sequence: TGCGCCAGCAGCCAAGATAGTGGAGCGGGAGTGGGAAAGACCCAGTACTTC.

This clonotype was detected only a few times. The chain links TRBV28 to TRBJ2-2, with 11 positions matching TRBD2. CDR1 and CDR2 from the germline V gene are MDHEN and SYDVKM. V was clipped by 10 bases and J by 0 bases; unmatched bases: 13. The CDR3 runs 18 residues. This CDR3 is CATSGPGLAGTNTGELFF. The CDR3 DNA sequence: TGTGCCACCTCCGGCCCCGGACTAGCGGGTACGAACACCGGGGAGCTGTTTTTT.

The table lists this clonotype with many counts. The chain has TRBV7-6 and TRBJ2-1; D call uncertain. Germline V lookup: CDR1 SGHVS, CDR2 FNYEAQ. With 3 bases removed from V and 5 bases from J, the gap between germline ends came to 5 bases. The CDR3 is made up of 12 amino acids. The CDR3 nucleotides are TGTGCCAGCAGCTTCACAAACAATGAGCAGTTCTTC. Translated, it gives CASSFTNNEQFF.

This clonotype has just a few counts. This chain joins TRBV20-1 and TRBJ1-5; no firm D call. Germline CDR1 is DFQATT and CDR2 is SNEGSKA (reference sequence). V was cut by 5 bases and J by 0 bases, with 17 bases left in between. CDR3 size: 16 residues. CDR3 sequence (DNA): TGCAGTGCTCTCGAACAGAGAGTTTATAGCAATCAGCCCCAGCATTTT. Translating it yields CSALEQRVYSNQPQHF.

This clonotype has a handful of counts. The rearrangement joins TRBV4-2 to TRBJ2-7; 7 bases match TRBD2. In germline, CDR1 is LGHNA, CDR2 YNFKEQ. The CDR3 sequence is 14 residues long. Trimming cost V 1 base and J 3 bases; bases outside gene matches: 3. This CDR3 reads CASSQASGGYEQYF. For the CDR3, the DNA is TGTGCCAGCAGCCAAGCTAGCGGAGGCTACGAGCAGTACTTC.

The chain uses TRBV6-2 or TRBV6-3 and TRBJ2-1; D not resolved. Per germline, CDR1 MNHEY and CDR2 SVGEGT. The germline V and J ends were trimmed by 0 bases and 9 bases, with 3 bases remaining between them. The CDR3 covers 11 residues. CDR3 region: CASSYSVEQFF. CDR3 sequence (DNA): TGTGCCAGCAGTTACTCTGTTGAGCAGTTCTTC.

The V gene is TRBV28, the J gene TRBJ2-3, with 7 bases lining up with TRBD2. The germline V gene has CDR1 MDHEN and CDR2 SYDVKM. The V and J ends lost 5 bases and 1 base, in that order; junction bases with no gene match: 6. The CDR3 has 15 residues. CDR3 nucleotides: TGTGCCAGCAGTCGACTAGCCCGGGGCACAGATACGCAGTATTTT. Amino acids: CASSRLARGTDTQYF. Together with reference TRBV28 and TRBJ2-3, the CDR3 gives the full variable domain: DVKVTQSSRYLVKRTGEKVFLECVQDMDHENMFWYRQDPGLGLRLIYFSYDVKMKEKGDIPEGYSVSREKKERFSLILESASTNQTSMYLCASSRLARGTDTQYFGPGTRLTVL.

This clonotype was seen a few times. J is TRBJ2-3 and V is TRBV4-3, with 8 bases that match TRBD1. After removal of 0 bases from V and 0 bases from J, the junction contained 8 bases not matched to a gene. CDR3 size: 18 residues. Germline V gene data show CDR1 as LGHNA and CDR2 as YSLEER. DNA for the CDR3: TGCGCCAGCAGCCAAGATGGGCCAGGGGGCCTTAGCACAGATACGCAGTATTTT. Translation gives CASSQDGPGGLSTDTQYF.

This chain joins TRBV5-1 and TRBJ2-2; a possible D gene is TRBD1 (6 bases). CDR1 and CDR2 (germline): SGHRS, YFSETQ. This CDR3 comprises 13 residues. V lost 7 bases to trimming and J lost 3 bases, with 10 bases between them. In DNA form, the CDR3 reads TGCGCCAGCGGGTGGACAGACACCGGGGAGCTGTTTTTT. Translation gives CASGWTDTGELFF.

This clonotype was detected a few times. This rearrangement joins TRBV27 to TRBJ2-3; D is undetermined. In germline, CDR1 is MNHEY, CDR2 SMNVEV (reference sequence). The CDR3 runs 14 residues. V was pared by 4 bases and J by 2 bases, with 10 bases between. Written as DNA, the CDR3 is TGTGCCAGCAGTTCGAGTCTAGACACAGATACGCAGTATTTT. Its protein is CASSSSLDTDTQYF.

This clonotype has a count of ten or more. The V gene is TRBV28, the J gene TRBJ2-1; D is possibly TRBD1 or TRBD2 (5 bases each). V was clipped by 9 bases and J by 3 bases, with 12 bases between them. The germline V gene has CDR1 MDHEN and CDR2 SYDVKM. The CDR3 runs to 13 residues. This chain's CDR3 is CASTPGHYNEQFF. The CDR3 nucleotides are TGTGCCAGTACTCCGGGGCACTACAATGAGCAGTTCTTC.

This sequence joins TRBV4-1 and TRBJ2-1, with TRBD2 matching 11 bases. The ends lost 3 bases at V and 4 bases at J; junction bases unmatched: 8. CDR3 length: 17 amino acids. The germline V gene has CDR1 MGHRA and CDR2 YSYEKL. CDR3 amino acids: CASSHPGTSGDYNEQFF. In DNA form, the CDR3 reads TGCGCCAGCAGCCACCCCGGGACTAGCGGAGATTACAATGAGCAGTTCTTC.

This clonotype was seen only a few times. The chain joins TRBV7-9 to TRBJ2-1, with 10 bases lining up with TRBD1. The CDR3 totals 16 residues. V dropped 3 bases and J dropped 4; count of bases not matched to a gene: 6. Germline V CDR1 and CDR2: SEHNR, FQNEAQ (reference sequence). The CDR3 sequence is CASSFWGTGVYNEQFF. The CDR3 region has the DNA TGTGCCAGCAGCTTCTGGGGGACAGGGGTTTACAATGAGCAGTTCTTC.

This clonotype was observed a handful of times. The J gene is TRBJ2-7, the V gene TRBV10-3, with D possibly being TRBD1 (6 bases). CDR3 length: 14 residues. V was pared by 10 bases and J by 4 bases, with 20 bases between. CDR1 is ENHRY, CDR2 SYGVKD, per germline. Written as DNA, the CDR3 is TGTGCCAGCCGGCCGCCCGGGCAGGGGTACGAGCAGTACTTC. Amino acids: CASRPPGQGYEQYF.

This clonotype was detected ten times or more. V gene TRBV4-3 combines with J gene TRBJ1-1; 10 bases map to TRBD1. This CDR3 is built from 16 residues. CDR1 and CDR2 from the germline V gene are LGHNA and YSLEER. Unmatched junction bases numbered 6, after V lost 0 bases and J lost 5 bases. CDR3 region: CASSQDGQGVRTEAFF. In nucleotides, the CDR3 is TGCGCCAGCAGCCAAGACGGACAGGGGGTGAGGACTGAAGCTTTCTTT.